This T cell receptor beta chain is drawn from a study of CD8 T cells in ankylosing spondylitis. Notes on the study in general: Those disease-linked clones were CD8+; they were also relatively rare in peripheral blood. Reportedly, matched ankylosing spondylitis synovial fluid was significantly enriched for disease-linked clones. A motif in TCR beta, a set of 8 or 9 highly homologous variants, appeared characteristic of ankylosing spondylitis blood.

This clonotype has ten or more counts. The antigen is undetermined. The CDR3 runs to 14 residues. Trimming cost V 5 bases and J 3 bases; bases outside gene matches: 5. Germline V lookup: CDR1 MNHNS, CDR2 SASEGT. By quantitative 5'-RACE with molecular barcodes, the TCR beta libraries were made. Using its own MiXCR run on the 5' RACE reads, TCRdb lists one record per CDR3 protein. The sample includes approximately 130,000 distinct CDR3 sequences, 9.3% of them seen just once. The sample consisted of blood, either unsorted or a sorted T cell fraction (not recorded which). The chain joins TRBV6-1 to TRBJ2-7; 9 bases agree with TRBD1. This TCR was recovered from a male donor with ankylosing spondylitis or in good health (not recorded which). The CDR3 DNA sequence: TGTGCCAGCAGTAAGGGACAGGGCTACTACGAGCAGTACTTC. It encodes CASSKGQGYYEQYF.